This TCR beta chain was documented in a study of CD8 T cells in ankylosing spondylitis. Molecular-barcoded quantitative 5'-RACE produced these TCR beta libraries. TCRdb ran MiXCR on the 5' RACE reads and lists one entry per CDR3 protein. The table has some 150,000 distinct CDR3 sequences, roughly an eighth seen once. Losses at the gene ends were 6 bases for V and 8 bases for J; bases not matched to a gene: 13. This CDR3 region has 16 residues. CDR1 and CDR2 (germline): MNHEY, SMNVEV (reference sequence). The V gene is TRBV27, the J gene TRBJ1-2; TRBD1 matches at 12 bases. The sequence came from a female donor with ankylosing spondylitis or in good health (not recorded which). The sequenced sample was blood, either unsorted or a sorted T cell fraction (not recorded which). This chain's CDR3 is CASRPTPGQGASGYTF. CDR3 sequence (DNA): TGTGCCAGCAGGCCTACTCCGGGACAGGGGGCGTCCGGCTACACCTTC.